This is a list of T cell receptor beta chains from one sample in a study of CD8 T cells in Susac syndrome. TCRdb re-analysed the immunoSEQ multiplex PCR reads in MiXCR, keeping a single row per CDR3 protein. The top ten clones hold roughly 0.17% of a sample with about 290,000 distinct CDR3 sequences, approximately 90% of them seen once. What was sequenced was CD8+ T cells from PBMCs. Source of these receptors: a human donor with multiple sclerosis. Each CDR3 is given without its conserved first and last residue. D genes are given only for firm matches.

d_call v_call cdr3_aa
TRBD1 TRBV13 ASSLVREITGGNSPLH
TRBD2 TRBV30 AWSVNEGGETQY
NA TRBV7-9 ASSLVTLSEQF
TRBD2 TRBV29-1 SAAGTSGRAGETQY
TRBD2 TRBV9 ASSPGLAGGDEQF
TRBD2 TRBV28 ASSLLAGFIDTQY
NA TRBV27 ASSSRADTQY
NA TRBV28 ASSKQGPPEAF
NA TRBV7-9 ASSSFQGRATDTQY
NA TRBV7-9 ASSRDWTSTDTQY
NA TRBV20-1 SARDSIRGLPISYEQY
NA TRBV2 ASQSGGAAAGELF
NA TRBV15 ATSRDGGLAHTGELF
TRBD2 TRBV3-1 ASSQDKGMAGVADTQY
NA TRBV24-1 ATSDSTVSGNTIY
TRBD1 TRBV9 ASSGGQGSGNTIY
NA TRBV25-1 ASSDDTSYEQY
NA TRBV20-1 SARDSAREYGYT
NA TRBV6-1 ATVTLHRQFGDTEAF
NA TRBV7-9 ASQKGAGAYEQC
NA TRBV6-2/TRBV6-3 ASSSAYSYNEQF
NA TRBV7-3 ASSFGVSPTYEQY
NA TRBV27 ASSPFVGDSYEQY
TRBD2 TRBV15 ATSSGTSGRPYEQY
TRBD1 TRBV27 ASRLRDRAYGYT
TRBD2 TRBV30 AWNLAASTDTQY
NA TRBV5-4 ASSLGDEGRLNTEAF
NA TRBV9 ASSGASTPFSYNEQF
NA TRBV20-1 SARDTRVGSYNEQF
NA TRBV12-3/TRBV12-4 ASSTQRNEQF
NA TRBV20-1 SARGGVYEQY
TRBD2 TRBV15 ATSREPSGEYEQY
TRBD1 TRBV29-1 SVEDRTGYPGELF
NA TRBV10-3 AISESGNPNNEQF
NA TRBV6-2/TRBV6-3 ASSYALIGEQF
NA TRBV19 ASSAGKFSYEQY
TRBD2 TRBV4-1 ASRTLQREKDEQF
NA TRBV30 AWMDGSYEQY
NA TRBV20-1 SARQGVGETQY
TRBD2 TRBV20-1 SAGTSGPYNEQF
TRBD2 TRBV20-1 SAKTSGAYTDTQY
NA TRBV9 ASSVDGGWGTEAF
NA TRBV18 ASSSRGGDGTGELF
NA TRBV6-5 ASSYSTAGSNYGYT
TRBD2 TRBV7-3 ASSFGTSGHDTQY